The 4 T cell receptor beta chains listed next were all sequenced from one sample in a study of tumor-infiltrating lymphocytes in localized non-small cell lung cancer. Sequenced by immunoSEQ multiplex PCR; TCRdb stores in-frame clones only, minus some. The sample records roughly 14,000 clones, about 75% being singletons. Input material: lung tumor tissue. The receptors were sampled from a human donor with non-small cell lung cancer.

This chain uses TRBV7-2 with TRBJ1-2, with 8 bases aligning to TRBD1. The CDR3 is 15 residues long. The germline gives CDR1 SGHTA, CDR2 FQGNSA. V lost 1 base to trimming and J lost 7 bases; unmatched junction nucleotides: 8. CDR3 in amino acids: CASSLGFRGQVGYTF. DNA for the CDR3: TGTGCCAGCAGCTTAGGGTTCAGGGGGCAGGTTGGCTACACCTTC.

V gene TRBV7-9 combines with J gene TRBJ2-7; TRBD1 is a possible D gene (6 bases). V lost 5 bases and J 6 bases, leaving 14 bases between the germline ends. CDR3 length equals 13 residues. Germline-derived CDR1 and CDR2 are SEHNR and FQNEAQ (reference sequence). CDR3 nucleotides: TGTGCCAGCAGCCGCACCCCAGGGGTCGAGCAGTACTTC. Its translation is CASSRTPGVEQYF.

This clone was found a few times. The chain employs TRBV2 and TRBJ2-7; 9 nucleotides align to TRBD1. Germline V gene lookup returns CDR1 SNHLY and CDR2 FYNNEI. The V and J ends lost 7 bases and 6 bases, in that order; junction bases with no gene match: 4. This CDR3 comprises 12 residues. Here the CDR3 reads CASNPTGGEQYF. The CDR3 DNA follows: TGTGCCAGCAACCCGACAGGGGGCGAGCAGTACTTC.

V usage is TRBV7-2 and J usage is TRBJ1-5; the D is unclear. The germline V gene has CDR1 SGHTA and CDR2 FQGNSA. This CDR3 region has 14 residues. Between the trimmed V and J ends, which lost 0 bases and 2 bases, there was a span of 5 bases. DNA of the CDR3: TGTGCCAGCAGCTTAGCCCACCGCAATCAGCCCCAGCATTTT. Amino acid sequence: CASSLAHRNQPQHF. The full variable domain, in which reference TRBV7-2 and TRBJ1-5 provide the parts outside the CDR3, is GAGVSQSPSNKVTEKGKDVELRCDPISGHTALYWYRQSLGQGLEFLIYFQGNSAPDKSGLPSDRFSAERTGGSVSTLTIQRTQQEDSAVYLCASSLAHRNQPQHFGDGTRLSIL.